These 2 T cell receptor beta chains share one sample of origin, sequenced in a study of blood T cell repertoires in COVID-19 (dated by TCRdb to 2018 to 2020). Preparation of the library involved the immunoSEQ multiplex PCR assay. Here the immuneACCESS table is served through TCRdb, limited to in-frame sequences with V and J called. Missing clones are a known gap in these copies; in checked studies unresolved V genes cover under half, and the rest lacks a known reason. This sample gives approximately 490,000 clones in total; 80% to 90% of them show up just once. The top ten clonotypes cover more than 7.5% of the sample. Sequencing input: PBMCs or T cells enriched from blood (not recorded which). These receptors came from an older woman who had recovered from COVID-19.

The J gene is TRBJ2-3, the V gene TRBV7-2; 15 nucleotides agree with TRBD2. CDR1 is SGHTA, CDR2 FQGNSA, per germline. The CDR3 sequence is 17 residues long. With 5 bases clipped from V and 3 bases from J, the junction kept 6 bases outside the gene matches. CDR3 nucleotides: TGTGCCAGCAGCCCACCGGGACTAGCGGGAGGAACAGATACGCAGTATTTT. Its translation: CASSPPGLAGGTDTQYF.

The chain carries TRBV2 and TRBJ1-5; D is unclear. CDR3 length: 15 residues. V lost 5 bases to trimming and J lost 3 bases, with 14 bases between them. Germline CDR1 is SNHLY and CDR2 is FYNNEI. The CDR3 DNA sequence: TGTGCCAGCAGTCCCCTGATAGTCCCCAATCAGCCCCAGCATTTT. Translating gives CASSPLIVPNQPQHF.